Described below is a single TCR beta chain sequence and its context. What it recognizes is unknown. This CDR3 has 15 amino acids. Germline-derived CDR1 and CDR2 are SGHAT and FQDESV (reference sequence). Unmatched junction bases numbered 7, after V lost 5 bases and J lost 2 bases. The data belong to a study of CD8 T cell repertoires and HIV-1 epitope variants. Survey-depth immunoSEQ sequencing covered TCR beta CDR3 regions. Repertoires were generated with immunoSEQ multiplex PCR, while TCRdb's copy carries only in-frame clones and drops some. Among under 6,000 clones, roughly 70% were seen once, and the ten largest hold 35% to 45%.

The V gene is TRBV11-1, the J gene TRBJ2-5; 8 nucleotides agree with TRBD2. The sequence was obtained from a male donor with HIV. What was sequenced was cultured CD8+ T cells derived from PBMCs. CDR3 amino acids: CASSPAPSGQETQYF. CDR3 in DNA: TGTGCCAGCAGCCCCGCCCCTAGCGGGCAAGAGACCCAGTACTTC.